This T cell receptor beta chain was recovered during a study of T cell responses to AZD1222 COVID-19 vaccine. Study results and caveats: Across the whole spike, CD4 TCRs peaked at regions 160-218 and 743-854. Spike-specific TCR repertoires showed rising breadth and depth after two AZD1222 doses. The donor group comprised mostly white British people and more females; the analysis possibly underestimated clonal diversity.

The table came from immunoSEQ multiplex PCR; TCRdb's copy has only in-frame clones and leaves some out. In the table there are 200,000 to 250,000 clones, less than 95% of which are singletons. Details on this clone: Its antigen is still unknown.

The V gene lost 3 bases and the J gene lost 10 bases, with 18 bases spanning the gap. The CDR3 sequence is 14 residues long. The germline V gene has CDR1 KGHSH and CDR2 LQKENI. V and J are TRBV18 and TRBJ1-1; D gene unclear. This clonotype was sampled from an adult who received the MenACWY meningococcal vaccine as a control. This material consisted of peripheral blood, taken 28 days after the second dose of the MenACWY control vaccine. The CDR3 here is CASSPPGVVRAAFF. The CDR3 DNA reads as TGTGCCAGCTCACCCCCGGGTGTGGTTAGGGCAGCTTTCTTT.